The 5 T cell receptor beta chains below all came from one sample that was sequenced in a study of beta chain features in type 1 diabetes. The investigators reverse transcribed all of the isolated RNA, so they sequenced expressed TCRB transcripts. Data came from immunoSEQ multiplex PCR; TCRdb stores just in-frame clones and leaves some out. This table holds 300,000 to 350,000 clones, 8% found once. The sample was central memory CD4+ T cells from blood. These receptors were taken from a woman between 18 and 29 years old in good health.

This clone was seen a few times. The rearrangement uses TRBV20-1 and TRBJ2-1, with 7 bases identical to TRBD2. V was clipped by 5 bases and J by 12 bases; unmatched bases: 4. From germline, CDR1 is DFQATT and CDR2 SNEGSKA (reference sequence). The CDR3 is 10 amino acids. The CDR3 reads CSASGRGQFF. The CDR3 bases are TGCAGTGCTTCAGGGAGGGGGCAGTTCTTC.

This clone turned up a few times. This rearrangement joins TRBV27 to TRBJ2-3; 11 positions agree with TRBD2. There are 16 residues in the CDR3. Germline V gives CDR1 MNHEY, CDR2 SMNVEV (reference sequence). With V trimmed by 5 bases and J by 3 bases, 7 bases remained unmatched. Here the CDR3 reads CASSPRLAGPTDTQYF. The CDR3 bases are TGTGCCAGCAGTCCGCGACTAGCGGGACCAACAGATACGCAGTATTTT.

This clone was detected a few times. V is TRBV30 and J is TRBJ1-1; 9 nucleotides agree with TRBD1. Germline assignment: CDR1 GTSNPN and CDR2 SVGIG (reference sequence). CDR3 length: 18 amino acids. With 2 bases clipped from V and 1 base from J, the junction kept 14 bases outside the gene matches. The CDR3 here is CAWSQFQNTGGQNTEAFF. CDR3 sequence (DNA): TGTGCCTGGAGTCAGTTCCAAAATACAGGGGGCCAGAACACTGAAGCTTTCTTT. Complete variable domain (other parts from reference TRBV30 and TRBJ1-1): SQTIHQWPATLVQPVGSPLSLECTVEGTSNPNLYWYRQAAGRGLQLLFYSVGIGQISSEVPQNLSASRPQDRQFILSSKKLLLSDSGFYLCAWSQFQNTGGQNTEAFFGQGTRLTVV.

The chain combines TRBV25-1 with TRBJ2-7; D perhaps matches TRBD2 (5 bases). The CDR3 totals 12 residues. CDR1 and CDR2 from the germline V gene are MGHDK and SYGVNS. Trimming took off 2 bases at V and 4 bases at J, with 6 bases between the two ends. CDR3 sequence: CASSESGYEQYF. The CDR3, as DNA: TGTGCCAGCAGTGAAAGCGGATACGAGCAGTACTTC.

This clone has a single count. This chain's CDR3 is CASSASPQYEQYF. CDR3 in DNA: TGTGCCAGCAGCGCAAGCCCCCAGTACGAGCAGTACTTC. The gene calls are TRBV7-2 and TRBJ2-7, with D unresolved. V lost 5 bases, J lost 4 bases, and 12 bases lay in between. Per the germline V gene, CDR1 is SGHTA and CDR2 is FQGNSA. This CDR3 region has 13 residues.